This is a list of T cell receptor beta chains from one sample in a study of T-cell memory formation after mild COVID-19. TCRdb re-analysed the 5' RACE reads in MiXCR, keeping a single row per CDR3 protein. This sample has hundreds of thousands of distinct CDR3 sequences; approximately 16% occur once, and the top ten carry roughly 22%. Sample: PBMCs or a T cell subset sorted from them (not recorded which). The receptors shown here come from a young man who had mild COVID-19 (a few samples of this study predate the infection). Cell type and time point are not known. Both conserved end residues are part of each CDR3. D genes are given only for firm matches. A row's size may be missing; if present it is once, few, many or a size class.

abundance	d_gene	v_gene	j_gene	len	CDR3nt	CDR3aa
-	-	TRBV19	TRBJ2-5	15	TGTGCCAGTAGTATCGGGAATCGAAACGCCGAGACCCAGTACTTC	CASSIGNRNAETQYF
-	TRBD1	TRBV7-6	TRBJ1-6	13	TGTGCCAGCAGCGCGACAGGGTACTCACCCCTCCACTTT	CASSATGYSPLHF
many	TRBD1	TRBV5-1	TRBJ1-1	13	TGCGCCACTTCGCGAGGGGGGACAGACGAAGCTTTCTTT	CATSRGGTDEAFF
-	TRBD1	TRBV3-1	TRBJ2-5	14	TGTGCCAGCAGCTACGTGGGACAGATGGAGACCCAGTACTTC	CASSYVGQMETQYF
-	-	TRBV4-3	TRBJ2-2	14	TGCGCCAGCAGCCCCACAGCCGGCCCCGGGGAGCTGTTTTTT	CASSPTAGPGELFF
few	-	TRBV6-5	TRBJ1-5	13	TGTGCCAGCAGTTCTCAGACTAATCAGCCCCAGCATTTT	CASSSQTNQPQHF
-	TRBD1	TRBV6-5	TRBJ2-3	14	TGTGCCAGCAGGAGACAGGGGGGCGCAGATACGCAGTATTTT	CASRRQGGADTQYF
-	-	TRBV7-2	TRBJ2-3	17	TGTGCCAGCAGCTTAACGTCTTCTAGCAGGGTAACAGATACGCAGTATTTT	CASSLTSSSRVTDTQYF
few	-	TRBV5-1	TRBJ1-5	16	TGCGCCAGCAGCCCGGGAACAGGGACCCTCAATCAGCCCCAGCATTTT	CASSPGTGTLNQPQHF
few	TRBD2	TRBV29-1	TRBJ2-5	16	TGCAGCGTTATTCCGGGACTAGCCCCGGGTGGAGAGACCCAGTACTTC	CSVIPGLAPGGETQYF
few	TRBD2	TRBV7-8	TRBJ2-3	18	TGTGCCAGCAGCGACCCCGGGACTAGCGGCGTAAGCACAGATACGCAGTATTTT	CASSDPGTSGVSTDTQYF
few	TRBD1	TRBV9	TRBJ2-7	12	TGTGCCAGCAGTAGTCAGGGGGCCGAGCAGTACTTC	CASSSQGAEQYF
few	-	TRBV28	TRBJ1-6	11	TGTGCCAGCAGCAACACAATGCCCCTCCACTTT	CASSNTMPLHF
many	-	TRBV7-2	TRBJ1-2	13	TGTGCCAGCAGCTTATCTGTCCTTCCTGGCTACACCTTC	CASSLSVLPGYTF
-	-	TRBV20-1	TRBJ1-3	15	TGCAGTGCTAGAGGCCCCCAGTACTCTGGAAACACCATATATTTT	CSARGPQYSGNTIYF